Presented here are 22 T cell receptor beta chains from one specimen sequenced in a study of cytomegalovirus exposure and HLA in healthy donors. Clones were read by immunoSEQ multiplex PCR, and TCRdb kept only the in-frame ones, dropping some. The sample contains around 300,000 clones, 88% of which appear only once. The material sequenced was PBMCs. The receptor set was obtained from a man between 25 and 39 years old in good health and CMV-seronegative.

This sequence joins TRBV11-2 and TRBJ2-5, with 7 bases lining up with TRBD2. The CDR3 covers 14 residues. CDR1 and CDR2 from the germline V gene are SGHAT and FQNNGV. Unmatched junction bases numbered 9, after V lost 8 bases and J lost 3 bases. The CDR3 region is CASSGEGTEETQYF. CDR3 sequence (DNA): TGTGCCAGCTCCGGGGAGGGTACGGAAGAGACCCAGTACTTC.

V usage is TRBV9 and J usage is TRBJ2-7; 8 nucleotides agree with TRBD2. The CDR3 contains 15 residues. J gave up 5 bases and V 1 base, and 8 bases lay outside the gene matches. The germline V gene has CDR1 SGDLS and CDR2 YYNGEE. CDR3 nucleotide sequence: TGTGCCAGCAGCGTACCCCCGGGGGGGGATCACGAGCAGTACTTC. Its protein product is CASSVPPGGDHEQYF.

The J gene is TRBJ1-2, the V gene TRBV7-9; 11 nucleotides align to TRBD1. The germline V gene has CDR1 SEHNR and CDR2 FQNEAQ (reference sequence). Unmatched junction bases numbered 18, after V lost 8 bases and J lost 4 bases. CDR3 length equals 18 residues. CDR3 DNA: TGTGCCAGCCACAACTTAAGGACAGGGGGCGCCGAGAGCTATGGCTACACCTTC. As protein: CASHNLRTGGAESYGYTF.

The chain uses TRBV7-2 and TRBJ1-2; TRBD1 matches at 7 bases. There are 16 residues in the CDR3. Germline CDR1 is SGHTA and CDR2 is FQGNSA. The ends lost 1 base at V and 5 bases at J; junction bases unmatched: 10. CDR3 sequence (DNA): TGTGCCAGCAGCTTAGACCTGGTTGGCAGGGGGTATGGCTACACCTTC. Amino acids: CASSLDLVGRGYGYTF.

This chain links TRBV18 with TRBJ1-5; no clear D gene. The CDR3 spans 12 residues. Trimming stripped 6 bases from V and 7 bases from J, with 10 bases between. Germline CDR1 KGHSH, CDR2 LQKENI. As DNA, the CDR3 is TGTGCCAGCTCTCCAACAGCCCAGCCCCAGCATTTT. Encoded protein: CASSPTAQPQHF.

This chain joins TRBV4-3 and TRBJ1-6; D gene unclear. CDR1 is LGHNA, CDR2 YSLEER, per germline. Trimming removed 0 bases at V and 13 bases at J, with 19 bases between. This CDR3 region has 16 residues. CDR3 sequence reads: CASSQDEQPKSRPLHF. The CDR3 coding sequence is TGCGCCAGCAGCCAAGATGAACAGCCTAAGAGCCGTCCCCTCCACTTT.

The chain links TRBV7-2 to TRBJ2-7; TRBD2 might be the D (6 bases). CDR3 length: 15 residues. Germline loops: CDR1 SGHTA, CDR2 FQGNSA. V gave up 1 base and J gave up 1 base, with 11 bases separating them. CDR3 sequence: CASSLVEGTSYEQYF. Here the CDR3 DNA reads TGTGCCAGCAGCTTAGTTGAGGGGACTTCCTACGAGCAGTACTTC.

This clone has just a few counts. The J gene is TRBJ1-5, the V gene TRBV18; maybe TRBD1 (6 bases). The CDR3 runs 15 residues. Deletions cut 3 bases from V and 4 bases from J, with 13 bases between. CDR1 and CDR2 from the germline V gene are KGHSH and LQKENI. The CDR3 loop reads CASSPSTGLNQPQHF. DNA for the CDR3: TGTGCCAGCTCACCGTCCACAGGGTTAAATCAGCCCCAGCATTTT.

V is TRBV5-1 and J is TRBJ1-6; a weak D match, TRBD1 (6 bases). Germline CDR1 SGHRS, CDR2 YFSETQ. This CDR3 is 15 amino acids long. Trimming removed 5 bases from V and 7 bases from J, with 16 bases in between. The CDR3 protein is CASRQGGEWNSPLHF. The CDR3 nucleotides are TGCGCCAGCAGACAGGGTGGAGAGTGGAATTCACCCCTCCACTTT. The full variable domain, its missing parts supplied by reference TRBV5-1 and TRBJ1-6, is KAGVTQTPRYLIKTRGQQVTLSCSPISGHRSVSWYQQTPGQGLQFLFEYFSETQRNKGNFPGRFSGRQFSNSRSEMNVSTLELGDSALYLCASRQGGEWNSPLHFGNGTRLTVT.

CDR3 region: CASSPSGTNYGYTF. CDR3 nucleotides: TGTGCCAGCTCACCTTCAGGGACTAACTATGGCTACACCTTC. V and J are TRBV18 and TRBJ1-2; tentatively, D is TRBD1 (5 bases). Trimming took off 3 bases at V and 0 bases at J, with 8 bases between the two ends. The CDR3 covers 14 residues. Germline V gene sequence: CDR1 KGHSH, CDR2 LQKENI. Full variable domain (remainder filled in from reference TRBV18 and TRBJ1-2): NAGVMQNPRHLVRRRGQEARLRCSPMKGHSHVYWYRQLPEEGLKFMVYLQKENIIDESGMPKERFSAEFPKEGPSILRIQQVVRGDSAAYFCASSPSGTNYGYTFGSGTRLTVV.

V and J are TRBV6-1 and TRBJ1-2; 7 bases align to TRBD1. Germline trimming cut 6 bases from V and 6 bases from J; bases unmatched to any gene: 10. In germline, CDR1 is MNHNS, CDR2 SASEGT. This CDR3 comprises 14 residues. CDR3 in DNA: TGTGCCAGCAGAGACAGGGCCTGGGTGGATGGCTACACCTTC. It codes for CASRDRAWVDGYTF.

This clone has a handful of counts. The V gene is TRBV11-2, the J gene TRBJ1-2; D is perhaps TRBD1 (6 bases). V dropped 5 bases and J dropped 8 bases, with 12 bases sitting between them. This CDR3 is built from 12 residues. Germline CDR1 SGHAT, CDR2 FQNNGV. Written as DNA, the CDR3 is TGTGCCAGCAGCGCAGGGGTGGAGGGCTACACCTTC. This encodes CASSAGVEGYTF.

The genes are TRBV7-2 and TRBJ2-1; TRBD2 aligns across 9 bases. CDR3 length: 17 amino acids. V shed 4 bases, J shed 0 bases, and the junction held 7 bases outside the gene matches. Germline V gene sequence: CDR1 SGHTA, CDR2 FQGNSA. The CDR3 nucleotides are TGTGCCAGCAGCTACTGGGCGGGGGGGAGCTCCTACAATGAGCAGTTCTTC. Its translation is CASSYWAGGSSYNEQFF.

This clone was counted a single time. The chain employs TRBV6-1 and TRBJ1-6, with D possibly being TRBD1 (5 bases). Germline CDR1 reads MNHNS; CDR2 reads SASEGT. CDR3 size: 15 residues. With 1 base removed from V and 10 bases from J, the gap between germline ends came to 14 bases. This CDR3 is CASSEDGGTGSPLHF. The CDR3 coding sequence is TGTGCCAGCAGTGAAGATGGAGGGACGGGATCACCCCTCCACTTT.

This chain joins TRBV6-5 and TRBJ1-2; no reliable D call. Germline loops: CDR1 MNHEY, CDR2 SVGAGI. The V and J ends lost 6 bases and 5 bases respectively, with 10 bases between them. This CDR3 is 12 amino acids long. CDR3 in DNA: TGTGCCAGCAGCCCCGCCCTATATGGCTACACCTTC. This codes for CASSPALYGYTF.

This clone has more than one count but fewer than ten. This chain links TRBV2 with TRBJ1-2; 10 bases agree with TRBD1. The CDR3 consists of 15 residues. V was clipped by 6 bases and J by 4 bases; unmatched bases: 8. The germline V gene encodes CDR1 SNHLY and CDR2 FYNNEI. The CDR3 sequence is CASRGDRGLVYGYTF. As DNA, the CDR3 is TGTGCCAGCAGAGGGGACAGGGGATTGGTCTATGGCTACACCTTC.

This clone was counted once. This chain links TRBV27 with TRBJ1-1; D remains ambiguous. The V and J ends lost 6 bases and 1 base respectively, with 12 bases between them. CDR3 length: 14 residues. CDR1 is MNHEY, CDR2 SMNVEV, per germline (reference sequence). The CDR3 region has the DNA TGTGCCAGCAGGTTACTGGCTGGGAACACTGAAGCTTTCTTT. Translated: CASRLLAGNTEAFF.

The V gene is TRBV5-1, the J gene TRBJ2-3; 10 bases agree with TRBD1. The V gene end was trimmed by 4 bases and the J gene end by 4 bases; junction bases not matched to a gene: 3. Germline CDR1 SGHRS, CDR2 YFSETQ. This CDR3 is built from 14 residues. The CDR3 sequence: CASSGGTGADTQYF. CDR3 nucleotide sequence: TGCGCCAGCAGCGGGGGGACAGGGGCAGATACGCAGTATTTT. Using reference TRBV5-1 and TRBJ2-3 for the parts outside the CDR3, the full variable domain is KAGVTQTPRYLIKTRGQQVTLSCSPISGHRSVSWYQQTPGQGLQFLFEYFSETQRNKGNFPGRFSGRQFSNSRSEMNVSTLELGDSALYLCASSGGTGADTQYFGPGTRLTVL.

The count of this clone is one. This chain joins TRBV7-9 and TRBJ1-1; weak D call: TRBD1 (6 bases). Trimming took 5 bases from V and 1 from J, leaving 14 bases between them. The CDR3 extends over 15 amino acids. From germline, CDR1 is SEHNR and CDR2 FQNEAQ (reference sequence). The CDR3 loop reads CASSTQQGQNTEAFF. DNA of the CDR3: TGTGCCAGCAGCACCCAACAGGGTCAGAACACTGAAGCTTTCTTT.

The chain carries TRBV6-5 and TRBJ2-2, with 7 bases identical to TRBD1. This CDR3 is built from 14 residues. V dropped 7 bases and J dropped 4; count of bases not matched to a gene: 6. Looked up from germline, CDR1 is MNHEY and CDR2 is SVGAGI. The CDR3 loop is CASNPSGGTGELFF. CDR3 nucleotide sequence: TGTGCCAGCAACCCCTCAGGGGGCACCGGGGAGCTGTTTTTT.

CDR3 loop: CASTKDRAQETQYF. DNA of the CDR3: TGTGCCAGCACAAAGGACAGGGCCCAAGAGACCCAGTACTTC. The chain has TRBV25-1 and TRBJ2-5, with 8 bases that match TRBD1. After removal of 7 bases from V and 1 base from J, the junction contained 5 bases not matched to a gene. The germline V gene has CDR1 MGHDK and CDR2 SYGVNS. The CDR3 is 14 residues long.

V and J are TRBV29-1 and TRBJ1-1; D not certain. Trimming removed 8 bases from V and 0 bases from J, with 16 bases in between. CDR3 length: 14 residues. Per germline, CDR1 SQVTM and CDR2 ANQGSEA. The CDR3 DNA is TGCAGCCCCCCTCTCCTAGGTATGAACACTGAAGCTTTCTTT. The encoded protein is CSPPLLGMNTEAFF.